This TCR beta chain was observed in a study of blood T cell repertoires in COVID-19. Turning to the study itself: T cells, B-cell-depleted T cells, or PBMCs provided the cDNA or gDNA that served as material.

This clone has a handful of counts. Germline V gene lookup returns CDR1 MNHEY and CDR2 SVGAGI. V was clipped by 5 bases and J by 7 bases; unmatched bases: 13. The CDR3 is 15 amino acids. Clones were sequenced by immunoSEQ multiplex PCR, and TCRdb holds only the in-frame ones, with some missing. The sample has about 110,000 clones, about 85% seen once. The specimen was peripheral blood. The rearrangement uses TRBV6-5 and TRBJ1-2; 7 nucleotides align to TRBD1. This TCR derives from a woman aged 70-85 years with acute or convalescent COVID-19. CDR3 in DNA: TGTGCCAGCAGTCCCACAAACAGGGGTGCCGGTGGCTACACCTTC. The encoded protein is CASSPTNRGAGGYTF.